This TCR beta chain was identified during a study of T-cell memory formation after mild COVID-19. Germline V gene lookup returns CDR1 SGHRS and CDR2 YFSETQ. The CDR3 loop spans 17 amino acids. V lost 4 bases to trimming and J lost 5 bases, with 22 bases between them. 5'RACE primed at constant segments yielded TCR alpha and TCR beta cDNA libraries bearing sample barcodes and UMIs. TCRdb redid the calling of the 5' RACE reads with MiXCR, one entry per CDR3 protein. This sample carries under 200,000 distinct CDR3 sequences, around a tenth of them seen once, and the ten largest clones take around 3.8%. This clonotype was sampled from a man aged 18 to 30 who had mild COVID-19 (a few samples of this study predate the infection). Cell type and time point are not known. The sample taken for sequencing was PBMCs or a T cell subset sorted from them (not recorded which). The chain employs TRBV5-1 and TRBJ2-1, with D perhaps TRBD2 (6 bases). CDR3 nucleotides: TGCGCCAGCAGCCAGATTCTTCTGGGCGGGGACGACAATGAGCAGTTCTTC. Translating it yields CASSQILLGGDDNEQFF.